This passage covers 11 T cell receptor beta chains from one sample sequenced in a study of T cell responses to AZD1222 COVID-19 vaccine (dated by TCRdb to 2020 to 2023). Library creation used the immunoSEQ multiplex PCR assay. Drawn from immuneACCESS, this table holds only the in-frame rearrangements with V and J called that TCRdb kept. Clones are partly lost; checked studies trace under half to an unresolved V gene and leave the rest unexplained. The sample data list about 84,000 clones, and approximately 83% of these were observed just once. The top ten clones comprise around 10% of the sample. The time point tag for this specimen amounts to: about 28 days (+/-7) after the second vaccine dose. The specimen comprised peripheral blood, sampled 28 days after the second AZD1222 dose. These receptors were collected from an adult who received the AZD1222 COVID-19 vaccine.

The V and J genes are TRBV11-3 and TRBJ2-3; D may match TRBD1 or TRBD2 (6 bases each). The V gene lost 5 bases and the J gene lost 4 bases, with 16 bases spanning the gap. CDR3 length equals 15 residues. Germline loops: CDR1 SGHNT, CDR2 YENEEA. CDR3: CASSLVRGGADTQYF. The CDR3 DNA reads TGTGCCAGCAGCCTAGTCAGGGGAGGAGCAGATACGCAGTATTTT.

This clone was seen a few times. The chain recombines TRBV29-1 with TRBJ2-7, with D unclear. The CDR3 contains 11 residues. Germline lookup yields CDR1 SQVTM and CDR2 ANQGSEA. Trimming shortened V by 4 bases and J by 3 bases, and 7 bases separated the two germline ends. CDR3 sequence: CSVGSNYEQYF. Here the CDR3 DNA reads TGCAGCGTTGGTTCCAACTACGAGCAGTACTTC.

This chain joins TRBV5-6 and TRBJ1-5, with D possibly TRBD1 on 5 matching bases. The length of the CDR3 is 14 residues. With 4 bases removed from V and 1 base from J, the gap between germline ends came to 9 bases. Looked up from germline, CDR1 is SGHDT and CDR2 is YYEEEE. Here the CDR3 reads CASSLWGSNQPQHF. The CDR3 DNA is TGTGCCAGCAGCCTCTGGGGGAGCAATCAGCCCCAGCATTTT.

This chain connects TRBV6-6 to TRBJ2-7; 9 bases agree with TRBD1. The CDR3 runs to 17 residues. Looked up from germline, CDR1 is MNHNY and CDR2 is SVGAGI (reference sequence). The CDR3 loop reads CASSPSPGTGSSHEQYV. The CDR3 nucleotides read TGTGCCAGCAGTCCCTCCCCAGGGACAGGGAGCTCCCACGAGCAGTACGTC.

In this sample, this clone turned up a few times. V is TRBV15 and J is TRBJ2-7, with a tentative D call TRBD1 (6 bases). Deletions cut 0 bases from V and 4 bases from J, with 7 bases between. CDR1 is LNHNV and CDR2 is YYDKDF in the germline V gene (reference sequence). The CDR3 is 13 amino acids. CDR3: CATSRDRGYEQYF. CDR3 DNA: TGTGCCACCAGCAGAGATAGGGGGTACGAGCAGTACTTC.

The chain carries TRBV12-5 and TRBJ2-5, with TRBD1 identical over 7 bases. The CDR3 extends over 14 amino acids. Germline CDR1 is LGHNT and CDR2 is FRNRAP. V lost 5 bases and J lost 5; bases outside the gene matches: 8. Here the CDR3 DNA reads TGTGCTAGTGGTCTGGGACAGACCCAGGAGACCCAGTACTTC. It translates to CASGLGQTQETQYF.

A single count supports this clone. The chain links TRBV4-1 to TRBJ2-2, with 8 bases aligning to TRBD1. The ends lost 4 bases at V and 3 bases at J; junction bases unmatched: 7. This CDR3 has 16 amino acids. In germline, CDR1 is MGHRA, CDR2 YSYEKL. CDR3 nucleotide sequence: TGCGCCAGCAGCCGCGGACAGGGCCGAGACACCGGGGAGCTGTTTTTT. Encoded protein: CASSRGQGRDTGELFF.

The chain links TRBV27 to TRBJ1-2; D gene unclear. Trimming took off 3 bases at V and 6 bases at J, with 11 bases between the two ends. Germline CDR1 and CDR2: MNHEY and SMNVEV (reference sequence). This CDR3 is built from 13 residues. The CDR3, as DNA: TGTGCCAGCAGTTTTAACAGCAGAAATGGCTACACCTTC. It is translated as CASSFNSRNGYTF.

The CDR3 DNA is TGTGCCAGCAGCGGAAGCCATTACGAGCAGTACTTC. Its translation: CASSGSHYEQYF. The chain links TRBV7-8 to TRBJ2-7; D unclear. The CDR3 contains 12 residues. Germline lookup yields CDR1 SGHVS and CDR2 FQNEAQ. Trimming removed 5 bases at V and 4 bases at J, with 9 bases between.

In DNA, the CDR3 is TGTGCCAGCAGCCCCGGACGGATTTATAATTCACCCCTCCACTTT. Amino acid sequence: CASSPGRIYNSPLHF. The genes are TRBV11-3 and TRBJ1-6; D not certain. Germline assignment: CDR1 SGHNT and CDR2 YENEEA. The CDR3 has 15 amino acids. The V and J ends lost 5 bases and 4 bases respectively, with 12 bases between them.

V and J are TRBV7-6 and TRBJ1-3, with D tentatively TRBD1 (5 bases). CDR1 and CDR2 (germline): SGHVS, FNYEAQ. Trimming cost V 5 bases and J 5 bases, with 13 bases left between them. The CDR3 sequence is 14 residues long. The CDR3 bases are TGTGCCAGCAGCCTGGGGGTTCAGAGAAACACCATATATTTT. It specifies CASSLGVQRNTIYF.